A selection of T cell receptor beta chains follows, all from one sample in a study of T cells after yellow fever vaccination. TCRdb processed the 5' RACE reads anew with MiXCR; each CDR3 protein has one entry. Of roughly 63,000 distinct CDR3 sequences listed, roughly 7.4% were seen once; the top ten hold about 40%. The input for sequencing was CD8+ T cells sorted from PBMCs, taken 15 days after the yellow fever booster vaccination. These receptors were collected from a man in his thirties or forties who received the YFV17D yellow fever vaccine. Each CDR3 is given with its conserved first and last residue. Fields, in order: J gene, D gene, clone size, V gene, CDR3 DNA, CDR3 protein. The D gene is left open where the match is weak. Size values are once, few and many counts, or a class for expanded clones, and some rows have none.

>TRBJ2-1|TRBD2|many|TRBV7-2
TGTGCCAGCATACCCCGCGGGAGGGTCTACAATGAGCAGTTCTTC
CASIPRGRVYNEQFF
>TRBJ2-1|TRBD2|many|TRBV6-5
TGTGCCAGCAGCGGACTAGCGGGAGGGCTGGGAAATGAGCAGTTCTTC
CASSGLAGGLGNEQFF
>TRBJ2-2|-|many|TRBV23-1
TGCGCCAGCGTCCCGGAGCGGGTGAACACCGGGGAGCTGTTTTTT
CASVPERVNTGELFF
>TRBJ2-1|-|many|TRBV27
TGTGCCAGCGGGTCAGGGGCCCTAAACAATGAGCAGTTCTTC
CASGSGALNNEQFF
>TRBJ2-6|-|many|TRBV6-5
TGTGCCAGCAGTTACGACAGCCCCATCTCTGGGGCCAACGTCCTGACTTTC
CASSYDSPISGANVLTF
>TRBJ2-3|TRBD1|many|TRBV5-4
TGTGCCAGCAGCCCAGGACAGGGTACGCAGTATTTT
CASSPGQGTQYF
>TRBJ2-1|-|many|TRBV29-1
TGCAGCGTTGACGGCGGATGGCTAGACGCCAATGAGCAGTTCTTC
CSVDGGWLDANEQFF
>TRBJ2-7|-|many|TRBV15
TGTGCCACCAGCAGAGTTAGAGGGGCCGAGCAGTACTTC
CATSRVRGAEQYF
>TRBJ2-7|TRBD2|many|TRBV20-1
TGCAGTGCAAAGGTGCCTAGCGGAACCTACGAGCAGTACTTC
CSAKVPSGTYEQYF
>TRBJ2-2|TRBD2|many|TRBV7-7
TGTGCCAGCAGCCCCCTAACGGGAGGGGGGGAGCTGTTTTTT
CASSPLTGGGELFF
>TRBJ1-2|-|many|TRBV20-1
TGCAGTGCTAGCGGAGAGATTGGGGGCTACACCTTC
CSASGEIGGYTF
>TRBJ2-7|TRBD2|many|TRBV6-1
TGTGCCAGCAGTATAGCCGGGACTAGCGGGCCCGCCTACGAGCAGTACTTC
CASSIAGTSGPAYEQYF
>TRBJ1-2|-|many|TRBV7-9
TGTGCCAGCATAGGGGGGGCCTTTCTGGAATCTGGCTACACCTTC
CASIGGAFLESGYTF
>TRBJ2-7|-|many|TRBV27
TGTGCCAGCAGCGCCGGGACTGGCTCCTACGAGCAGTACTTC
CASSAGTGSYEQYF
>TRBJ2-2|-|many|TRBV2
TGTGCCAGCAGGGAGGACCCGAACACCGGGGAGCTGTTTTTT
CASREDPNTGELFF
>TRBJ2-7|TRBD2|many|TRBV3-1
TGTGCCAGCAGCCAGGCGGGAGGTCAGACCTACGAGCAGTACTTC
CASSQAGGQTYEQYF
>TRBJ2-4|-|many|TRBV20-1
TGCAGTGGTTCTCCGTCTAACATTCAGTACTTC
CSGSPSNIQYF
>TRBJ1-1|-|many|TRBV5-1
TGCGCCAGCAGCTTGGGGTGGGGTACGGGGAACACTGAAGCTTTCTTT
CASSLGWGTGNTEAFF
>TRBJ2-7|TRBD2|few|TRBV11-2
TGTGCCAGCAGCTTCGGCGGGACTAGCCCGTATATCACCTACGAGCAGTACTTC
CASSFGGTSPYITYEQYF
>TRBJ2-4|-|few|TRBV2
TGTGCCAGCAGTCCAGGGACTTCCGAAGCCAAAAACATTCAGTACTTC
CASSPGTSEAKNIQYF
>TRBJ2-4|-|-|TRBV7-2
TGTGCCAGCAGCTTAGTGGACTACGTCGACATTCAGTACTTC
CASSLVDYVDIQYF
>TRBJ2-1|-|few|TRBV9
TGTGCCAGCAGTGCGTTAAACAATGAGCAGTTCTTC
CASSALNNEQFF
>TRBJ2-7|-|many|TRBV7-8
TGTGCCAGCAGCCCCGATAACGAGCAGTACTTC
CASSPDNEQYF
>TRBJ2-5|-|few|TRBV11-2
TGTGCCAGCAGCTTTGGTTTACAGGGAGAGACCCAGTACTTC
CASSFGLQGETQYF
>TRBJ2-1|-|many|TRBV7-7
TGTGCTAGCAGCCCAGACCTAGCGAACTCCTACAATGAGCAGTTCTTC
CASSPDLANSYNEQFF
>TRBJ2-2|TRBD1|many|TRBV7-2
TGTGCCAGCAGCTTTTATCCAGACAGGGAGACCGGGGAGCTGTCTTTT
CASSFYPDRETGELSF
>TRBJ2-1|TRBD2|many|TRBV6-2/TRBV6-3
TGTGCCAGCAGTTTTTCTGGGGGGGAGTTCTTC
CASSFSGGEFF
>TRBJ1-1|TRBD1|many|TRBV12-3/TRBV12-4
TGTGCCAGCAGTGGGGACAGGGTCTCTGAAGCTTTCTTT
CASSGDRVSEAFF
>TRBJ2-5|-|many|TRBV6-1
TGTGCCAGCAGTGAAGCGCTTCGAGGTCTGGGCGAGACCCAGTACTTC
CASSEALRGLGETQYF
>TRBJ1-4|-|many|TRBV2
TGTGCCAGCAGTGAACCTGACAGAGCAACTAATGAAAAACTGTTTTTT
CASSEPDRATNEKLFF
>TRBJ2-5|-|many|TRBV4-1
TGCGCCAGCAGCCAAATTCCCCAAGAGACCCAGTACTTC
CASSQIPQETQYF
>TRBJ1-2|TRBD1|-|TRBV15
TGTGCCACCAGCAGACCTACCCAGGGGGCGGATGGCTACACCTTC
CATSRPTQGADGYTF
>TRBJ1-3|-|few|TRBV14
TGTGCCAGCAGCCAAATGTGGAAGACCTCTGGAAACACCATATATTTT
CASSQMWKTSGNTIYF
>TRBJ1-3|-|many|TRBV11-2
TGTGCCAGCAGCTTAGGAGGAAGTTGGGCTGGAAACACCATATATTTT
CASSLGGSWAGNTIYF
>TRBJ1-1|-|many|TRBV11-1
TGTGCCAGCAGCTTGGCGGCTCCGGAAGCTTTCTTT
CASSLAAPEAFF
>TRBJ2-1|-|-|TRBV7-8
TGTGCCAGCAGCTTTAAGTCGAGCTCCTACAATGAGCAGTTCTTC
CASSFKSSSYNEQFF
>TRBJ2-7|TRBD1|many|TRBV5-1
TGCGCCAGCAGCTGGACAGGGAACGAGCAGTACTTC
CASSWTGNEQYF
>TRBJ2-5|-|few|TRBV7-9
TGTGCCAGCAGCTTATCGGGACAACCGCGAGGAGGGGAGACCCAGTACTTC
CASSLSGQPRGGETQYF
>TRBJ1-5|TRBD1|many|TRBV6-5
TGTGCCAGCAGTTACTCTGGACAGGGACATCAGCCCCAGCATTTT
CASSYSGQGHQPQHF
>TRBJ1-4|TRBD1|many|TRBV5-8
TGTGCCAGCAACCAAAAAACAGGGGGAGATGAAAAACTGTTTTTT
CASNQKTGGDEKLFF
>TRBJ1-5|-|many|TRBV28
TGTGCCAGCAATGCGGGCGCGTCGGGTCAGCCCCAGCATTTT
CASNAGASGQPQHF
>TRBJ2-2|-|many|TRBV7-6
TGTGCCAGCAGCTTAGGCACCAACACCGGGGAGCTGTTTTTT
CASSLGTNTGELFF
>TRBJ2-7|TRBD1|many|TRBV27
TGTGCCAGCAGTGGACTCGGACAGGGTGTAACTTACGAGCAGTACTTC
CASSGLGQGVTYEQYF
>TRBJ2-7|-|-|TRBV20-1
TGCAGTGCTCTCTACCCGGGAACCCGTGCCGAGCAGTACTTC
CSALYPGTRAEQYF
>TRBJ1-1|TRBD1|many|TRBV27
TGTGCCAGTTGCACAGGGGGCCGACACACTGAAGCTTTCTTT
CASCTGGRHTEAFF
>TRBJ2-3|-|many|TRBV7-3
TGTGCCAGCAGCTTCTCGGGACTGATCACAGATACGCAGTATTTT
CASSFSGLITDTQYF
>TRBJ2-2|-|many|TRBV12-3/TRBV12-4
TGTGCCAGCATCATCGGAGGGCGTAGCGGGGAGCTGTTTTTT
CASIIGGRSGELFF
>TRBJ2-7|TRBD1|many|TRBV12-3/TRBV12-4
TGTGCCAGCAGCCACGGACAGGCCTACGAGCAGTACTTC
CASSHGQAYEQYF